The sequence of this TCR beta chain was determined in a study of blood T cell repertoires in COVID-19 (dated by TCRdb to 2018 to 2021). Concerning the study at large: Samples from collaborators originated in the United States, Italy and Spain and spanned both the acute and convalescent phases of COVID-19. A de-identified subject ID, COVID-19 status, age in years and sex were almost always included in the sample metadata. The prospective study material was composed of cDNA or gDNA derived from T cells, B-cell-depleted T cells, or PBMCs. Where HLA class I and class II types were available, the types were taken from metadata supplied by the sample provider, not from assay-based typing. Samples were obtained from the ongoing ImmuneRACE study (first 160 participants) and from 1,254 subjects provided by 6 global collaborators. A freely available public database, intended as a resource for researchers studying the immune response to SARS-CoV-2, is where the repertoires were released. Deeply sampled blood TCRbeta repertoires from subjects exposed to, actively infected with, or recovered from COVID-19 were included in the dataset. Paper-wide results and their limitations: How much clinical and demographic metadata was included differed by source and by participant, and the metadata was provided uncurated.

Samples from volunteer blood donors who had recovered from COVID-19 were contributed by a second Seattle source. Whole blood was collected in K2EDTA tubes by collaborating institutions according to the institutions' own protocols. For TCRbeta analysis, collaborator samples were shipped as frozen whole blood, as isolated PBMCs, or as DNA extracted from either sample type. In the case of this clone: Its cognate antigen has yet to be identified. No much larger clone exists at a distance of one base, and base qualities are not known.

Between the V and J ends, shortened by 6 bases and 3 bases respectively, the junction contains 8 bases. The CDR3 spans 12 residues, from the cysteine through the phenylalanine. Only CDR3 DNA is held: 36 bases, read in frame from base 1. As encoded in the germline V gene (reference sequence), CDR1 is LNHDA while CDR2 is SQIVND. TCRbeta CDR3 regions were amplified from genomic DNA using the immunoSEQ Assay, a bias-controlled multiplex PCR. In the original analysis: Nucleated cell counts per sample were estimated from amplification of reference gene primers within the assay. To quantify the absolute abundance of each unique TCRbeta CDR3 rearrangement, sequence reads were collapsed and filtered. For each sample, productive Simpson clonality was calculated as the square root of Simpson's diversity index across productive rearrangements. The table was pulled from immuneACCESS by TCRdb, which kept in-frame rearrangements only. Such tables lose some clones; where checked, under half of the loss comes from unresolved V genes, and the rest has no known cause. Clone size and the V and J calls come from that table; the DNA yielded D and trimming. The sample includes fewer than 450,000 clones, with around nine tenths observed a single time. More than 3% of the sample comes from the top ten.

The sequence was obtained from a woman under 30 who had recovered from COVID-19. Sequenced input: peripheral blood. Rearrangement joined TRBV19 to TRBJ1-2, with the D segment identity uncertain. The CDR3 loop reads CASSDIYYGYTF. Read as DNA, the sequence is TGTGCCAGTAGCGACATATACTATGGCTACACCTTC.